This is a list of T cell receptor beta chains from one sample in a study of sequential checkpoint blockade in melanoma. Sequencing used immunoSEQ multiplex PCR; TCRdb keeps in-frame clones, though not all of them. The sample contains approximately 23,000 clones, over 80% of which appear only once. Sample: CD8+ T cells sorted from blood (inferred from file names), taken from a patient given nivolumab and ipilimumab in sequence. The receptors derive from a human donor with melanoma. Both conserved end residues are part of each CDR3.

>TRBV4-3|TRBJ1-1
CASSQVWEGLNTEAFF
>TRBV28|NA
CASSLLRRSSYEQYF
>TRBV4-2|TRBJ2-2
CASSQQTSDTGELFF
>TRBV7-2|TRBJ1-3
CASTAVTGNTIYF
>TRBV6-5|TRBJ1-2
CASSYLQGAGYGYTF
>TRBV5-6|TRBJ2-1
CASSLALGGPYNEQFF
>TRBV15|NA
CATSPGTGDSYEQYF
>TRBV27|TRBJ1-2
CASSPSVRGLGYTF
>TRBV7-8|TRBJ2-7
CASSASSGSSYEQYF
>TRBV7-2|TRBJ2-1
CASSLTSNEQFF
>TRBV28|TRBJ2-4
CASSSTGTGENIQYF
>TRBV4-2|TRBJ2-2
CASSQDGSISGELFF
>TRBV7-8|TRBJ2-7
CASRVYRLAAPYEQYF
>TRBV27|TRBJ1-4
CASSFSQNEKLFF
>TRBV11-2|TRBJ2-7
CASSSRDRVGEQYF
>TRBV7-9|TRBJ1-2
CASSLVGSGPGYGYTF
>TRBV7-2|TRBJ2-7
CASSLGPGTGFNEQYF
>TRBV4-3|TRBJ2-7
CASSQEDGSDYEQYF
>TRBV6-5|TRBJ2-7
CASSYSREAHEQYF
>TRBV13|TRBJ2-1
CASSSRLAGRYEQFF
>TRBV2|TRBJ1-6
CASSEVGQAASPLHF
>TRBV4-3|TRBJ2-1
CASRIKRGGPDNEQFF
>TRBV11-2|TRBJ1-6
CASSFRGRWPLHF
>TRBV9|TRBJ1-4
CASSVDPQGMSEKLFF
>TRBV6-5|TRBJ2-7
CASSYGTSGKLEQYF
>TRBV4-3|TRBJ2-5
CASSQRASGRAGQETQYF
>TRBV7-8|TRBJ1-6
CASSSGQEVSPLHF
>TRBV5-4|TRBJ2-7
CASSLGGSSYEQYF
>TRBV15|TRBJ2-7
CATSIQGLYEQYF
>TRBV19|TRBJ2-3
CASSSNRYTDTQYF
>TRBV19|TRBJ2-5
CASSITGTPQETQYF
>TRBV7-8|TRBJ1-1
CASSFRPGSDSHTEAFF
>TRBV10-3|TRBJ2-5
CAIAGTAAVETQYF
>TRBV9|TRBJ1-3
CASSPTPGPGNTIYF
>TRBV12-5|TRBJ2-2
CASGLVPRGKTGELFF
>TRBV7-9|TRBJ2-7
CASGAGWDYEQYF
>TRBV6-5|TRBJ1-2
CASSAGPGDYGYTF
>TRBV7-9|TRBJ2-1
CASSFLRGAFYNEQFF
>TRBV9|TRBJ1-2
CASSASRDRANYGYTF
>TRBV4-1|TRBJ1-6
CASSQGQGVWSPLHF
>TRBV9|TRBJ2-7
CASSDGPPPAYEQYF
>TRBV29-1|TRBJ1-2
CSVEQGLGGYTF